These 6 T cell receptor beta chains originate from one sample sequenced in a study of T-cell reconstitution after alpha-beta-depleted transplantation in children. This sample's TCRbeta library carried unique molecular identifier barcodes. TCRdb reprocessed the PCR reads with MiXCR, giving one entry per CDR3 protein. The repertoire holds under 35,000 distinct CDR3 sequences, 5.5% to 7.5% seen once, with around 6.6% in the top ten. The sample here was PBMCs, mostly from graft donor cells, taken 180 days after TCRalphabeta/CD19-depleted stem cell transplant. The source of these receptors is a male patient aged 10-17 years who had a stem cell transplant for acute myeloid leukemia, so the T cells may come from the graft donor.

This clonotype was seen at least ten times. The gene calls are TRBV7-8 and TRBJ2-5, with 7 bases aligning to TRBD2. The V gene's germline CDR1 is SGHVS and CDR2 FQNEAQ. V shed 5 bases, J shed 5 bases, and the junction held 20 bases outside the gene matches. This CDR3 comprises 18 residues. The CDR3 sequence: CASSTPLGREGLGETQYF. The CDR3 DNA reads TGTGCCAGCAGCACCCCTCTAGGGAGGGAGGGCCTTGGGGAGACCCAGTACTTC.

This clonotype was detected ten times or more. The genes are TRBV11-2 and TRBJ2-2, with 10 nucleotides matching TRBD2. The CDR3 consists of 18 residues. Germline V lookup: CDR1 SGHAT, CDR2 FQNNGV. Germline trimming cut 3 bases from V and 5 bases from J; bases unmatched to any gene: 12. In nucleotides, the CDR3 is TGTGCCAGCAGCTTGGAGGGACGTCTAGCGGGAGTTACCGGGGAGCTGTTTTTT. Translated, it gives CASSLEGRLAGVTGELFF.

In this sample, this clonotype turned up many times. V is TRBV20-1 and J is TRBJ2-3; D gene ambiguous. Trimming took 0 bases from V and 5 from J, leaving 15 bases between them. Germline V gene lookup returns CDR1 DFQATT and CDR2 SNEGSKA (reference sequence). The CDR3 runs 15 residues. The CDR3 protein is CSARDRAGRIDTQYF. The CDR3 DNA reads TGCAGTGCTAGAGATCGCGCCGGTCGAATAGATACGCAGTATTTT.

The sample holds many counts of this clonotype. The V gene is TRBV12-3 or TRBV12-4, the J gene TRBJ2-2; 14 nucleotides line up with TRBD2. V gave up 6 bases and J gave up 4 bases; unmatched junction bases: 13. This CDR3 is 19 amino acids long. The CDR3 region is CASRTTGTSGGARTGELFF. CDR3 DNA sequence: TGTGCCAGCAGGACAACCGGGACTAGCGGGGGAGCTCGCACCGGGGAGCTGTTTTTT.

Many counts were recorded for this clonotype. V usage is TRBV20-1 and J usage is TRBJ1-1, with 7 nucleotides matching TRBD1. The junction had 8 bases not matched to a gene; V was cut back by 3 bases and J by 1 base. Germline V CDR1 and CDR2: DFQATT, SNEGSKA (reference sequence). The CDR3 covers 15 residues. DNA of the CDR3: TGCAGTGCTAGTCGCCAGGGGGTAGGGAACACTGAAGCTTTCTTT. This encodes CSASRQGVGNTEAFF.

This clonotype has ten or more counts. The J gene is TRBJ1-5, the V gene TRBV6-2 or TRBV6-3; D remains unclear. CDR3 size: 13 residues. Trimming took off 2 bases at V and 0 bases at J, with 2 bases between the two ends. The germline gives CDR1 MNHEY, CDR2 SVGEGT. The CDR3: CASSYVSNQPQHF. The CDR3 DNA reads TGTGCCAGCAGTTACGTTAGCAATCAGCCCCAGCATTTT.